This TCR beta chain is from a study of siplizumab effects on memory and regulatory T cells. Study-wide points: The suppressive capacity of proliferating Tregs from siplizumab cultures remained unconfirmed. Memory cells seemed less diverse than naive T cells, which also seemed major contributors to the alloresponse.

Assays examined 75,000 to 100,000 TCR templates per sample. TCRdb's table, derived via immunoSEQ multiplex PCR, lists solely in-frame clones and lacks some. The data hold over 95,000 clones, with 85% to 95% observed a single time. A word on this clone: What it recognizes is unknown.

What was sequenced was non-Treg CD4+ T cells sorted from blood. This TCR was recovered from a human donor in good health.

For the CDR3, the DNA is TGCGCCAGCAGTGAACGATGGTCTTTCCAGGGGAGAACAGATACGCAGTATTTT. This gives the protein CASSERWSFQGRTDTQYF. The gene calls are TRBV10-1 and TRBJ2-3, with TRBD1 as a possible D gene (6 bases). CDR1 is WNHNN, CDR2 SYGVQD, per germline (reference sequence). Trimming left V 3 bases short and J 3 bases short, with 22 bases between. The length of the CDR3 is 18 residues.